The 31 T cell receptor beta chains listed next were all sequenced from one sample in a study of blood T cell repertoires in COVID-19. The method was immunoSEQ multiplex PCR; TCRdb's version includes in-frame clones alone and lacks a portion of them. The sample records 90,000 to 100,000 clones, just under 90% being singletons. Input material: peripheral blood. Source of these receptors: a human donor in a cohort sampled during active COVID-19.

This chain uses TRBV5-4 with TRBJ1-1, with 9 bases aligning to TRBD1. This CDR3 is built from 14 residues. Per germline, CDR1 SGHNT and CDR2 YYREEE (reference sequence). Losses at the gene ends were 3 bases for V and 5 bases for J; bases not matched to a gene: 5. CDR3 nucleotide sequence: TGTGCCAGCAGCTGGGGACAGGGCGGGACTGAAGCTTTCTTT. As protein: CASSWGQGGTEAFF.

The chain joins TRBV28 to TRBJ1-1; D is unclear. From germline, CDR1 is MDHEN and CDR2 SYDVKM. Between the trimmed V and J ends, which lost 6 bases and 6 bases, there was a span of 17 bases. This CDR3 contains 14 residues. DNA of the CDR3: TGTGCCAGCAGCACTCGACGAGGGAGTGCTGAAGCTTTCTTT. Protein product: CASSTRRGSAEAFF.

The rearrangement joins TRBV7-9 to TRBJ1-1, with TRBD1 as a possible D gene (5 bases). The CDR3 covers 16 residues. CDR1 and CDR2 (germline): SEHNR, FQNEAQ (reference sequence). V lost 5 bases and J 1 base, leaving 17 bases between the germline ends. The CDR3 nucleotides read TGTGCCAGCAGCCCCCCCACGGGCAGGGCGAACACTGAAGCTTTCTTT. It yields the protein CASSPPTGRANTEAFF.

This sequence joins TRBV5-1 and TRBJ2-2, with 13 nucleotides matching TRBD2. Looked up from germline, CDR1 is SGHRS and CDR2 is YFSETQ. The CDR3 extends over 18 amino acids. J lost 0 bases, V lost 4 bases, and 6 bases had no gene match. DNA for the CDR3: TGCGCCAGCAGCATACGGACTAGCGGGGGCCCGAACACCGGGGAGCTGTTTTTT. It codes for CASSIRTSGGPNTGELFF.

The chain joins TRBV5-1 to TRBJ1-4, with TRBD1 matching 10 bases. The CDR3 totals 16 residues. With V trimmed by 4 bases and J by 5 bases, 8 bases remained unmatched. In germline, CDR1 is SGHRS, CDR2 YFSETQ. The CDR3 DNA follows: TGCGCCAGCAGCGCTTCACCGGGACAGGGGAATGAAAAACTGTTTTTT. Protein sequence: CASSASPGQGNEKLFF.

This clone was counted between two and nine times. V gene TRBV18 combines with J gene TRBJ1-6, with 10 positions matching TRBD1. With V trimmed by 2 bases and J by 7 bases, 2 bases remained unmatched. Germline-derived CDR1 and CDR2 are KGHSH and LQKENI. The CDR3 runs 15 residues. DNA for the CDR3: TGTGCCAGCTCACCAGGGGGACAGGGGAATTCACCCCTCCACTTT. Encoded protein: CASSPGGQGNSPLHF.

The chain recombines TRBV27 with TRBJ1-2; 10 nucleotides agree with TRBD1. The ends lost 1 base at V and 1 base at J; junction bases unmatched: 6. Looked up from germline, CDR1 is MNHEY and CDR2 is SMNVEV (reference sequence). CDR3 length: 17 amino acids. In DNA form, the CDR3 reads TGTGCCAGCAGTTTATGGGGACAGGGGCCTATTAACTATGGCTACACCTTC. Encoded protein: CASSLWGQGPINYGYTF.

V and J are TRBV6-6 and TRBJ1-2; 10 nucleotides line up with TRBD1. V lost 6 bases to trimming and J lost 7 bases; unmatched junction nucleotides: 5. Germline assignment: CDR1 MNHNY and CDR2 SVGAGI (reference sequence). The CDR3 is made up of 13 amino acids. The CDR3: CASRTGTGVGYTF. CDR3 DNA: TGTGCCAGCAGAACCGGGACAGGGGTTGGCTACACCTTC.

V is TRBV9 and J is TRBJ1-4; 8 bases map to TRBD1. The CDR3 is 15 amino acids. Germline V lookup: CDR1 SGDLS, CDR2 YYNGEE. V shed 3 bases and J 8 bases; nucleotides not matched to a gene: 9. The CDR3: CASSARRTGSEKLFF. The CDR3 DNA follows: TGTGCCAGCAGCGCCAGAAGGACAGGGAGCGAAAAACTGTTTTTT.

The chain couples TRBV9 to TRBJ1-5; perhaps TRBD1 as D (5 bases). V gave up 2 bases and J gave up 3 bases, with 9 bases separating them. Germline-derived CDR1 and CDR2 are SGDLS and YYNGEE. The CDR3 spans 14 residues. CDR3 amino acids: CASSVGRDNQPQHF. The CDR3 bases are TGTGCCAGCAGCGTGGGCAGGGACAATCAGCCCCAGCATTTT.

This clone was found once. This chain links TRBV14 with TRBJ2-7; D might be TRBD2 (6 bases). Per the germline V gene, CDR1 is SGHDN and CDR2 is FVKESK. The CDR3 consists of 13 residues. Trimming took off 1 base at V and 4 bases at J, with 8 bases between the two ends. As DNA, the CDR3 is TGTGCCAGCAGCCAAGTCGGGGGATACGAGCAGTACTTC. Translation: CASSQVGGYEQYF.

V and J are TRBV7-9 and TRBJ1-4, with D unresolved. The CDR3 contains 16 residues. Germline V CDR1 and CDR2: SEHNR, FQNEAQ (reference sequence). Trimming removed 3 bases at V and 8 bases at J, with 19 bases between. Here the CDR3 reads CASSFGPLERAEKLFF. The CDR3 nucleotides are TGTGCCAGCAGCTTTGGGCCGCTGGAGAGGGCGGAAAAACTGTTTTTT.

This chain uses TRBV5-6 with TRBJ2-7; a possible D gene is TRBD1 (6 bases). The CDR3 length is 13 residues. Between the trimmed V and J ends, which lost 4 bases and 2 bases, there was a span of 10 bases. Germline CDR1 and CDR2: SGHDT and YYEEEE. For the CDR3, the DNA is TGTGCCAGCAGCGTGACAGGCACCTACGAGCAGTACTTC. This gives the protein CASSVTGTYEQYF.

The chain joins TRBV6-5 to TRBJ2-7; maybe TRBD1 (6 bases). V lost 8 bases and J 0 bases, leaving 14 bases between the germline ends. This CDR3 contains 14 residues. The germline V gene has CDR1 MNHEY and CDR2 SVGAGI. The CDR3 nucleotides are TGTGCCAGCTCGAGAACAGGGTCCTCCTACGAGCAGTACTTC. It translates to CASSRTGSSYEQYF.

V and J are TRBV10-2 and TRBJ1-1; weak D call: TRBD1 (5 bases). This CDR3 region has 14 residues. The V and J ends lost 3 bases and 1 base respectively, with 9 bases between them. Germline CDR1 reads WSHSY; CDR2 reads SAAADI. The CDR3, as DNA: TGCGCCAGCAGTGACCCAGGGTCGAACACTGAAGCTTTCTTT. It translates to CASSDPGSNTEAFF.

This sequence joins TRBV4-2 and TRBJ2-7; TRBD1 aligns across 8 bases. The V gene end was trimmed by 1 base and the J gene end by 5 bases; junction bases not matched to a gene: 10. Looked up from germline, CDR1 is LGHNA and CDR2 is YNFKEQ. The CDR3 loop spans 16 amino acids. CDR3 DNA sequence: TGTGCCAGCAGCCAAGTAGTGGGACAGGTGCCCCACGAGCAGTACTTC. Translation: CASSQVVGQVPHEQYF.

The chain carries TRBV5-4 and TRBJ2-7, with TRBD1 matching 9 bases. Germline trimming cut 0 bases from V and 3 bases from J; bases unmatched to any gene: 1. The CDR3 length is 14 residues. The germline gives CDR1 SGHNT, CDR2 YYREEE (reference sequence). The CDR3 nucleotides read TGTGCCAGCAGCTTGGGACAGGGGGACTACGAGCAGTACTTC. This gives the protein CASSLGQGDYEQYF.

This clone was observed a handful of times. The J gene is TRBJ1-6, the V gene TRBV18, with 7 bases aligning to TRBD1. Germline V gene data show CDR1 as KGHSH and CDR2 as LQKENI. With V trimmed by 6 bases and J by 4 bases, 3 bases remained unmatched. The CDR3 is 14 residues long. The CDR3 loop is CASSQQGYNSPLHF. In DNA, the CDR3 is TGTGCCAGCTCCCAACAGGGGTATAATTCACCCCTCCACTTT.

The rearrangement links TRBV27 to TRBJ2-7; 11 nucleotides line up with TRBD1. CDR3 size: 13 residues. Looked up from germline, CDR1 is MNHEY and CDR2 is SMNVEV (reference sequence). V lost 7 bases, J lost 6 bases, and 5 bases stayed unmatched. CDR3 in DNA: TGTGCCAGCACGGACAGGGGGCGCTCCGAGCAGTACTTC. Translated, it gives CASTDRGRSEQYF.

This sequence joins TRBV30 and TRBJ1-1, with a possible D match to TRBD1 (5 bases). V was cut by 4 bases and J by 6 bases, with 18 bases left in between. Germline V gene lookup returns CDR1 GTSNPN and CDR2 SVGIG (reference sequence). The CDR3 runs 14 residues. DNA of the CDR3: TGTGCCTGGAACCGGGACTCCGTTAGTCCTGAAGCTTTCTTT. It translates to CAWNRDSVSPEAFF.

V gene TRBV18 combines with J gene TRBJ1-1; 8 positions match TRBD1. The germline V gene has CDR1 KGHSH and CDR2 LQKENI. The CDR3 covers 15 residues. The J segment lost 1 base and the V segment lost 3 bases, leaving 4 bases of the junction unmatched. CDR3 nucleotide sequence: TGTGCCAGCTCACCCCCGGGACAGGCGAACACTGAAGCTTTCTTT. Translated, it gives CASSPPGQANTEAFF.

This sequence joins TRBV20-1 and TRBJ1-2; D not certain. CDR1 is DFQATT and CDR2 is SNEGSKA in the germline V gene (reference sequence). Trimming stripped 3 bases from V and 6 bases from J, with 14 bases between. This CDR3 is 13 amino acids long. The chain's CDR3 is CSASRPTTDGYTF. The CDR3 region has the DNA TGCAGTGCTAGTAGACCGACTACCGATGGCTACACCTTC.

In DNA, the CDR3 is TGCGCCAGCAGCTTGGAACAGGGGGCTATATTCGGCAATGAGCAGTTCTTC. This sequence encodes CASSLEQGAIFGNEQFF. V usage is TRBV5-1 and J usage is TRBJ2-1, with 9 nucleotides matching TRBD1. The germline CDR1 and CDR2 sequences are SGHRS and YFSETQ. J was trimmed by 6 bases and V by 0 bases; bases with no gene match: 10. The CDR3 sequence is 17 residues long.

This clone was observed once. V usage is TRBV19 and J usage is TRBJ1-2; no firm D call. V lost 1 base to trimming and J lost 3 bases, with 6 bases between them. CDR3 length: 13 amino acids. CDR1 is LNHDA and CDR2 is SQIVND in the germline V gene (reference sequence). This chain's CDR3 is CASSIGGYYGYTF. The CDR3 bases are TGTGCCAGTAGTATAGGCGGCTACTATGGCTACACCTTC.

This clone was detected a few times. This chain uses TRBV2 with TRBJ2-7; 7 bases fit TRBD1. V lost 3 bases, J lost 5 bases, and 7 bases stayed unmatched. Germline loops: CDR1 SNHLY, CDR2 FYNNEI. The CDR3 is made up of 14 amino acids. The CDR3 DNA reads TGTGCCAGCAGTGACAGACAGGGCATCCACGAGCAGTACTTC. Protein: CASSDRQGIHEQYF. The full variable domain, in which reference TRBV2 and TRBJ2-7 provide the parts outside the CDR3, is EPEVTQTPSHQVTQMGQEVILRCVPISNHLYFYWYRQILGQKVEFLVSFYNNEISEKSEIFDDQFSVERPDGSNFTLKIRSTKLEDSAMYFCASSDRQGIHEQYFGPGTRLTVT.

The chain links TRBV29-1 to TRBJ2-3, with a weak D call TRBD1 (5 bases). Looked up from germline, CDR1 is SQVTM and CDR2 is ANQGSEA. This CDR3 is built from 14 residues. V lost 3 bases and J 0 bases, leaving 10 bases between the germline ends. The CDR3 loop reads CSVDGAPSTDTQYF. CDR3 DNA sequence: TGCAGCGTTGATGGGGCACCTAGCACAGATACGCAGTATTTT.

This clone has a single count. The chain is built from TRBV30 and TRBJ2-1, with a possible D match to TRBD2 (6 bases). The V gene lost 2 bases and the J gene lost 8 bases, with 16 bases spanning the gap. The germline V gene has CDR1 GTSNPN and CDR2 SVGIG (reference sequence). The CDR3 has 14 residues. This CDR3 is CAWSKGLAGDEQFF. Here the CDR3 DNA reads TGTGCCTGGAGTAAGGGACTCGCAGGCGATGAGCAGTTCTTC.

This clone was observed once. This chain uses TRBV5-1 with TRBJ1-1, with a tentative D call TRBD1 (5 bases). This CDR3 region has 13 residues. Germline CDR1 and CDR2: SGHRS and YFSETQ. Trimming took off 0 bases at V and 3 bases at J, with 6 bases between the two ends. CDR3 nucleotide sequence: TGCGCCAGCAGCTTGGCGGGGGACACTGAAGCTTTCTTT. This sequence encodes CASSLAGDTEAFF.

The V gene is TRBV7-8, the J gene TRBJ1-2, with D possibly TRBD1 on 6 matching bases. Germline CDR1 and CDR2: SGHVS and FQNEAQ. With 6 bases removed from V and 8 bases from J, the gap between germline ends came to 25 bases. CDR3 length: 16 residues. Written as DNA, the CDR3 is TGTGCCAGCAGTTACGACCGACAGGCCGTGACATTCGGCTACACCTTC. It is translated as CASSYDRQAVTFGYTF.

This sequence joins TRBV11-3 and TRBJ2-3; D perhaps matches TRBD2 (5 bases). There are 13 residues in the CDR3. V shed 5 bases and J shed 8 bases, with 14 bases lying between them. Germline-derived CDR1 and CDR2 are SGHNT and YENEEA. This CDR3 is CASSPRERSTQYF. CDR3 DNA: TGTGCCAGCAGCCCCCGAGAGCGGAGTACGCAGTATTTT.

J is TRBJ2-6 and V is TRBV28; perhaps TRBD1 as D (6 bases). The CDR3 consists of 15 residues. Per germline, CDR1 MDHEN and CDR2 SYDVKM. Trimming pared 5 bases from V and 2 bases from J, leaving 10 bases between. CDR3 coding DNA: TGTGCCAGCAGTACAGGGTTCCCTGGGGCCAACGTCCTGACTTTC. It codes for CASSTGFPGANVLTF.